Listed below are T cell receptor beta chains from one sample, sequenced in a study of T cells in Graves' hyperthyroidism and ophthalmopathy. TCRdb itself ran the multiplex PCR reads through MiXCR, one entry per CDR3 protein. The sample includes roughly 500,000 distinct CDR3 sequences, about 45% of them seen just once. The specimen was peripheral blood or thyroid tissue (not recorded which). The receptors shown here come from an adult woman with Graves' disease, either hyperthyroidism or ophthalmopathy (not recorded which). CDR3s include the opening cysteine and the closing phenylalanine or tryptophan.

J gene: TRBJ2-7; V gene: TRBV10-3; CDR3 protein: CATGTTGTGGSNEQYF
J gene: TRBJ1-6; V gene: TRBV7-9; CDR3 protein: CASSPDSRGINSPLHF
J gene: TRBJ2-2; V gene: TRBV7-9; CDR3 protein: CASSLGSSGVNTGELFF
J gene: TRBJ1-1; V gene: TRBV28; CDR3 protein: CASSAPEEAEAFF
J gene: TRBJ2-2; V gene: TRBV29-1; CDR3 protein: CSVETRGSVTGGLFF
J gene: TRBJ2-7; V gene: TRBV19; CDR3 protein: CASSIDPRTDFYEQYF
J gene: TRBJ1-1; V gene: TRBV20-1; CDR3 protein: CSGTGGAVDTEAFF
J gene: TRBJ1-2; V gene: TRBV2; CDR3 protein: CASSDPTAGWDGYTF
J gene: TRBJ2-7; V gene: TRBV20-1; CDR3 protein: CSARGEGNYEQYF
J gene: TRBJ1-6; V gene: TRBV5-4; CDR3 protein: CASSLVDRGPLHF
J gene: TRBJ1-1; V gene: TRBV10-3; CDR3 protein: CATTKGTVNTEAFF